This T cell receptor beta chain is drawn from a study of cytomegalovirus exposure and HLA in healthy donors. Germline assignment: CDR1 SQVTM and CDR2 ANQGSEA. The CDR3 is 15 residues long. With V trimmed by 1 base and J by 4 bases, 8 bases remained unmatched. The PCR used 60 Vbeta and 13 Jbeta primers. In the authors' methods: In a later analysis, about 12 million of some 80 million unique beta chains occurred in at least two donors. Some clones are missing from TCRdb's copy, which holds only in-frame ones; the method was immunoSEQ multiplex PCR. V and J calls and clone size are given by that table; D and trimming were obtained from the DNA. Recorded for this sample: tens of thousands of clones. Concerning this clone: Its antigen is undetermined.

Study-level points and caveats: Productive status was seen about 87% or about 30% of the time for most TCR beta V segments in an earlier analysis. Reported results showed that the classifier diagnosed cytomegalovirus status with high specificity and sensitivity. In a later analysis, donors in an Asian-associated ancestry cluster reportedly had fewer N-insertions in productive TCRs than the cohort mean.

The sequenced sample was PBMCs. The TCR originated in a man under 40 in good health and CMV-seronegative. The chain combines TRBV29-1 with TRBJ1-2; 8 bases agree with TRBD1. This CDR3 reads CSVEVGQGIVYGYTF. The CDR3 DNA reads as TGCAGCGTTGAAGTCGGACAGGGTATTGTCTATGGCTACACCTTC.